Presented here are 6 T cell receptor beta chains from one specimen sequenced in a study of T cells in Graves' hyperthyroidism and ophthalmopathy. Researchers took RNA transcripts and amplified the TCR beta CDR3 regions from them. HTBI primers were the set used in a first-round RT-PCR of the TCR CDR3. MiXCR was run by TCRdb on the multiplex PCR reads, yielding one entry per CDR3 protein. The sample holds 460,000 or so distinct CDR3 sequences, 14% seen once. The sample consisted of blood. These receptors came from a woman between 18 and 30 years old with Graves' hyperthyroidism.

This clonotype was found many times. The chain employs TRBV27 and TRBJ2-7; 7 bases fit TRBD2. After removal of 1 base from V and 5 bases from J, the junction contained 5 bases not matched to a gene. Germline values: CDR1 MNHEY, CDR2 SMNVEV (reference sequence). This CDR3 is built from 14 residues. The CDR3 sequence is CASSLWGTNDEQYF. DNA for the CDR3: TGTGCCAGCAGTTTATGGGGGACTAACGACGAGCAGTACTTC.

This clonotype was recorded at least ten times. This sequence joins TRBV3-1 and TRBJ2-5; the D gene is possibly TRBD2 (7 bases). This CDR3 is 15 amino acids long. Germline CDR1 LGHDT, CDR2 YNNKEL (reference sequence). Trimming took 11 bases from V and 3 from J, leaving 22 bases between them. This chain's CDR3 is CAAGAGVGVKETQYF. DNA of the CDR3: TGTGCCGCGGGGGCGGGAGTCGGGGTAAAAGAGACCCAGTACTTC.

This clonotype occurred many times. The V and J genes are TRBV2 and TRBJ2-2, with D unclear. In germline, CDR1 is SNHLY, CDR2 FYNNEI. The CDR3 length is 15 residues. Trimming removed 6 bases at V and 5 bases at J, with 16 bases between. In DNA, the CDR3 is TGTGCCAGCAGGACAACTACCGTCGATACCGGGGAGCTGTTTTTT. Protein: CASRTTTVDTGELFF.

This sequence joins TRBV29-1 and TRBJ1-6; 9 bases align to TRBD1. Germline assignment: CDR1 SQVTM and CDR2 ANQGSEA. V lost 6 bases to trimming and J lost 10 bases; unmatched junction nucleotides: 7. The CDR3 has 13 residues. CDR3 in DNA: TGCAGCGTCTCCACAGGGGGCCGGTCACCCCTCCACTTT. As protein: CSVSTGGRSPLHF.

In this sample, this clonotype turned up many times. The rearrangement uses TRBV6-1 and TRBJ1-1, with 10 bases fitting TRBD1. Germline CDR1 and CDR2: MNHNS and SASEGT. V lost 5 bases, J lost 2 bases, and 5 bases stayed unmatched. The CDR3 has 15 residues. The CDR3 nucleotides read TGTGCCAGCAGTTACGGGACAGGGGTAAACACTGAAGCTTTCTTT. Translation: CASSYGTGVNTEAFF.

This clonotype was seen a few times. The chain joins TRBV7-3 to TRBJ1-3; D is ambiguous. The CDR3 length is 16 residues. CDR1 is SGHTA and CDR2 is FQGTGA in the germline V gene. Trimming removed 6 bases at V and 0 bases at J, with 15 bases between. The CDR3 DNA reads as TGTGCCAGCAGTTTGAGTTCGGGGATCTCTGGAAACACCATATATTTT. This gives the protein CASSLSSGISGNTIYF.